These T cell receptor beta chains were read from a single sample in a study of shared clonotypes between healthy human individuals. The method was immunoSEQ multiplex PCR; TCRdb's version includes in-frame clones alone and lacks a portion of them. This table has about half a million clones, approximately 78% appearing once. The specimen sequenced was PBMCs. These receptors all stem from a woman in her forties in good health. Some clones in this sample may be carry-over from other donors' samples. Each CDR3 is given with its conserved first and last residue. A D gene is named only where the DNA matches it firmly. Not all rows give a size; the values are once, few, many and, for expanded clones, a class.

TRBD1	TRBV2	TRBJ2-1	.	CASRETGGPYNEQFF	TGTGCCAGCAGGGAGACAGGGGGCCCCTACAATGAGCAGTTCTTC
TRBD1	TRBV7-8	TRBJ1-5	.	CASSLAWGQAIVYQPQHF	TGTGCCAGCAGCTTAGCCTGGGGACAGGCGATCGTTTATCAGCCCCAGCATTTT
.	TRBV2	TRBJ2-7	.	CASRSLRDTYEQYF	TGTGCCAGCAGGAGTTTGAGGGATACCTACGAGCAGTACTTC
TRBD2	TRBV7-7	TRBJ2-2	.	CASSLLGGPGTGELFF	TGTGCTAGCAGCCTCCTGGGAGGGCCGGGAACCGGGGAGCTGTTTTTT
TRBD1	TRBV19	TRBJ2-2	once	CASSIAGNRGNTGELFF	TGTGCCAGTAGTATAGCGGGGAACAGGGGGAACACCGGGGAGCTGTTTTTT
TRBD1	TRBV15	TRBJ1-1	many	CATSRGGDRAAFF	TGTGCCACCAGCAGAGGAGGGGACAGGGCGGCTTTCTTT
.	TRBV2	TRBJ2-7	.	CASSLSYEQYF	TGTGCCAGCAGTCTATCCTACGAGCAGTACTTC
.	TRBV7-2	TRBJ2-7	.	CASSLSITVYEQYF	TGTGCCAGCAGCCTTAGTATTACGGTCTACGAGCAGTACTTC
.	TRBV7-3	TRBJ2-5	.	CASSVGGLTWRETQYF	TGTGCCAGCAGCGTGGGGGGCCTCACATGGAGGGAGACCCAGTACTTC
.	TRBV18	TRBJ2-5	.	CASSSDVGETQYF	TGTGCCAGCTCATCAGACGTGGGAGAGACCCAGTACTTC
.	TRBV5-8	TRBJ1-2	few	CASSFRDGYTF	TGTGCCAGCAGCTTCCGAGATGGCTACACCTTC
TRBD1	TRBV6-5	TRBJ1-2	.	CASSSPGQGNYGYTF	TGTGCCAGCAGCTCGCCGGGACAGGGGAACTATGGCTACACCTTC